A selection of T cell receptor beta chains follows, all from one sample in a study of CD4+ T cells in melanoma. Data came from immunoSEQ multiplex PCR; TCRdb stores just in-frame clones and leaves some out. The sample lists roughly 16,000 clones, approximately 79% seen once, with about 12% in the top ten. Sequenced input: cells from a culture (not recorded whether cultured in vitro). The receptors derive from a human donor with melanoma. The conserved cysteine and the conserved F or W are not part of the CDR3 here. D genes are given only for firm matches.

j_gene: TRBJ1-4; v_gene: TRBV6-1; d_gene: .; CDR3aa: ASRQGPNEKLF
j_gene: TRBJ1-1; v_gene: TRBV18; d_gene: .; CDR3aa: ASSPGDTREAF
j_gene: TRBJ1-1; v_gene: TRBV18; d_gene: .; CDR3aa: ASSPQQGEAF
j_gene: TRBJ2-7; v_gene: TRBV13; d_gene: .; CDR3aa: ASSFRRSYEQY
j_gene: TRBJ2-5; v_gene: TRBV7-2; d_gene: .; CDR3aa: ASSLGRSGETQY
j_gene: TRBJ2-1; v_gene: TRBV7-6; d_gene: .; CDR3aa: ASSLSGGSYNEQF
j_gene: TRBJ1-1; v_gene: TRBV6-1; d_gene: .; CDR3aa: ASSSWTVNTEAF
j_gene: TRBJ2-7; v_gene: TRBV10-2; d_gene: TRBD2; CDR3aa: ASREAAGAYEQY
j_gene: TRBJ2-1; v_gene: TRBV27; d_gene: TRBD1; CDR3aa: ASSPQGVGEQF
j_gene: TRBJ2-4; v_gene: TRBV7-6; d_gene: .; CDR3aa: ASSLGPRNIQY
j_gene: TRBJ1-3; v_gene: TRBV11-2; d_gene: .; CDR3aa: ASSLTDSGNTIY
j_gene: TRBJ2-5; v_gene: TRBV7-8; d_gene: TRBD1; CDR3aa: ASSLLGTGNQETQY
j_gene: TRBJ1-4; v_gene: TRBV30; d_gene: .; CDR3aa: AWSLTGGLEQKLF
j_gene: TRBJ1-4; v_gene: TRBV6-5; d_gene: .; CDR3aa: ASSSMDGELF
j_gene: TRBJ2-7; v_gene: TRBV15; d_gene: TRBD2; CDR3aa: ATSRSGDYEQY
j_gene: TRBJ1-1; v_gene: TRBV5-6; d_gene: .; CDR3aa: ASSLVGGFTEAF
j_gene: TRBJ2-6; v_gene: TRBV7-9; d_gene: TRBD1; CDR3aa: ASSATTGGTGANVLT
j_gene: TRBJ2-7; v_gene: TRBV5-1; d_gene: TRBD1; CDR3aa: ASSSSGTGPYEQY
j_gene: TRBJ1-4; v_gene: TRBV7-9; d_gene: .; CDR3aa: ASSDAGAGKLF
j_gene: TRBJ2-3; v_gene: TRBV6-5; d_gene: .; CDR3aa: ASSRGDFPTDTQY
j_gene: TRBJ1-2; v_gene: TRBV4-2; d_gene: .; CDR3aa: ASSQGLRTGANYGYT
j_gene: TRBJ1-2; v_gene: TRBV27; d_gene: .; CDR3aa: ASSRTGSVGYGYT
j_gene: TRBJ2-7; v_gene: TRBV11-2; d_gene: TRBD1; CDR3aa: ASSLDWAGGRAYEQY
j_gene: TRBJ2-5; v_gene: TRBV4-2; d_gene: TRBD2; CDR3aa: ASSQVGLAGAGETQY
j_gene: TRBJ2-4; v_gene: TRBV2; d_gene: TRBD1; CDR3aa: ASRGTGLSPRY
j_gene: TRBJ2-1; v_gene: TRBV9; d_gene: .; CDR3aa: ASSVGGNNEQF
j_gene: TRBJ1-2; v_gene: TRBV6-5; d_gene: .; CDR3aa: AISATDGPDGYT
j_gene: TRBJ2-5; v_gene: TRBV19; d_gene: .; CDR3aa: ASSIRATYQETQY
j_gene: TRBJ2-7; v_gene: TRBV20-1; d_gene: .; CDR3aa: RAADGTEQY
j_gene: TRBJ1-2; v_gene: TRBV19; d_gene: TRBD1; CDR3aa: ASSVQGGGRYGYT
j_gene: TRBJ2-1; v_gene: TRBV2; d_gene: .; CDR3aa: ASSSKQF
j_gene: TRBJ2-3; v_gene: TRBV4-1; d_gene: TRBD2; CDR3aa: ASSHAGGQSDTQY
j_gene: TRBJ2-3; v_gene: TRBV11-2; d_gene: .; CDR3aa: ASSLVYGGVTDTQY
j_gene: TRBJ2-5; v_gene: TRBV29-1; d_gene: .; CDR3aa: SVDRGDWQY
j_gene: TRBJ1-6; v_gene: TRBV14; d_gene: TRBD1; CDR3aa: ASSLTGDSPLH
j_gene: TRBJ1-1; v_gene: TRBV27; d_gene: .; CDR3aa: ASRDPYTEAF
j_gene: TRBJ1-4; v_gene: TRBV29-1; d_gene: .; CDR3aa: SVGGILAEKLF
j_gene: TRBJ2-2; v_gene: TRBV11-2; d_gene: TRBD2; CDR3aa: ASSKGLAVNTGELF
j_gene: TRBJ1-6; v_gene: TRBV18; d_gene: .; CDR3aa: ASSPEQQVRDLH
j_gene: TRBJ2-1; v_gene: TRBV27; d_gene: .; CDR3aa: ASSAARFASYNEQF
j_gene: TRBJ2-1; v_gene: TRBV5-1; d_gene: TRBD2; CDR3aa: ASSLTAGVPNEQF
j_gene: TRBJ2-2; v_gene: TRBV10-1; d_gene: .; CDR3aa: ASSRQPTGELF
j_gene: TRBJ2-5; v_gene: TRBV21-1; d_gene: .; CDR3aa: ASSKGAPGTGGTSETQY
j_gene: TRBJ1-5; v_gene: TRBV4-1; d_gene: .; CDR3aa: ASSQDFQVNQPQH
j_gene: TRBJ1-1; v_gene: TRBV4-1; d_gene: .; CDR3aa: ASSQEAVGTEAF
j_gene: TRBJ1-1; v_gene: TRBV2; d_gene: .; CDR3aa: ASRAQQNTEAF
j_gene: TRBJ2-2; v_gene: TRBV5-1; d_gene: .; CDR3aa: ASINAAGELF
j_gene: TRBJ1-4; v_gene: TRBV9; d_gene: .; CDR3aa: ASSPRVDNEKLF
j_gene: TRBJ1-2; v_gene: TRBV13; d_gene: .; CDR3aa: ASSLESYGRPKNYGYT
j_gene: TRBJ1-5; v_gene: TRBV7-2; d_gene: TRBD1; CDR3aa: ASSLYGTGNNQPQH
j_gene: TRBJ2-1; v_gene: TRBV9; d_gene: TRBD2; CDR3aa: ASSANPWGSGGQKNEQF